The present entry profiles one T cell receptor beta chain with its context. This entry comes from a study of blood T cell repertoires in COVID-19. The wider study: Acute-phase and convalescent COVID-19 samples originated in the United States, Italy and Spain. PBMCs, B-cell-depleted T cells, or T cells were the source of the cDNA or gDNA that made up the material.

Original processing methods: Reference gene primers were amplified, and this amplification served to estimate nucleated cell counts. Data came from immunoSEQ multiplex PCR; TCRdb stores just in-frame clones and leaves some out. The V and J calls and clone size come from that table; D and trimming were worked out from the DNA. Of around 200,000 clones detected, 88% appear once; the ten largest clones hold 1.5% to 2%. The sequencing input was peripheral blood. The source is a man younger than 30 with active or convalescent COVID-19.

CDR3 coding DNA: TGCGCCAGCAGCCAAACTAAAAGCTCCTGGATCTCCTACGAGCAGTACTTC. This sequence encodes CASSQTKSSWISYEQYF. The chain links TRBV4-3 to TRBJ2-7; D not resolved. CDR1 and CDR2 (germline): LGHNA, YSLEER. The CDR3 consists of 17 residues. V lost 2 bases and J lost 0, with 17 bases in between.